Presented here are 8 T cell receptor beta chains from one specimen sequenced in a study of OX40 agonist ivuxolimab in advanced cancers. TCRdb's table, derived via immunoSEQ multiplex PCR, lists solely in-frame clones and lacks some. The sample records some 94,000 clones, about 92% being singletons. Specimen: CD4+ or CD8+ T cells sorted from blood, collected in a trial of the OX40 agonist ivuxolimab. These receptors were collected from an adult with an advanced solid tumor such as melanoma, head and neck, liver or kidney cancer.

The chain carries TRBV19 and TRBJ2-1; 9 nucleotides match TRBD1. V was clipped by 7 bases and J by 2 bases; unmatched bases: 9. CDR1 and CDR2 from the germline V gene are LNHDA and SQIVND (reference sequence). This CDR3 has 16 amino acids. CDR3 DNA sequence: TGTGCCAGTACCCCCCCGGACAGGGGCGCCTACAATGAGCAGTTCTTC. Residues: CASTPPDRGAYNEQFF.

V usage is TRBV4-1 and J usage is TRBJ2-7, with D possibly being TRBD2 (6 bases). V lost 1 base and J lost 6, with 13 bases in between. The V gene's germline CDR1 is MGHRA and CDR2 YSYEKL. CDR3 length: 14 amino acids. The CDR3 here is CASSQGVGGGEQYF. CDR3 sequence (DNA): TGCGCCAGCAGCCAAGGCGTGGGGGGAGGCGAGCAGTACTTC.

The rearrangement uses TRBV15 and TRBJ2-3; no clear D. The V end lost 1 base, the J end lost 1 base, and 6 bases lay between the germline ends. CDR1 LNHNV and CDR2 YYDKDF come from the germline V gene (reference sequence). CDR3 size: 14 residues. CDR3 loop: CATSRVRRTDTQYF. Written as DNA, the CDR3 is TGTGCCACCAGCAGAGTCCGGCGCACAGATACGCAGTATTTT.

The V and J genes are TRBV5-1 and TRBJ1-2; tentatively, D is TRBD1 (5 bases). CDR1 and CDR2 from the germline V gene are SGHRS and YFSETQ. The CDR3 runs 16 residues. Trimming removed 0 bases from V and 2 bases from J, with 14 bases in between. The CDR3 DNA follows: TGCGCCAGCAGCTTGGCCCCTGGCAGGGCCAACTATGGCTACACCTTC. Its protein is CASSLAPGRANYGYTF.

The chain carries TRBV2 and TRBJ2-3, with D unresolved. The V gene lost 0 bases and the J gene lost 6 bases, with 7 bases spanning the gap. Germline assignment: CDR1 SNHLY and CDR2 FYNNEI. The CDR3 is made up of 13 amino acids. DNA of the CDR3: TGTGCCAGCAGTGAAGCGCATGGGGATACGCAGTATTTT. This codes for CASSEAHGDTQYF.

V gene TRBV11-2 combines with J gene TRBJ2-3; tentative D call: TRBD2 (6 bases). In germline, CDR1 is SGHAT, CDR2 FQNNGV. The ends were cut back, 2 bases at V and 2 bases at J, with 11 bases in the middle. The CDR3 consists of 15 residues. The CDR3 region has the DNA TGTGCCAGCAGCTTAAGGGGACTGATCACAGATACGCAGTATTTT. The encoded protein is CASSLRGLITDTQYF.

The chain uses TRBV18 and TRBJ2-4, with 8 bases fitting TRBD2. The ends lost 2 bases at V and 0 bases at J; junction bases unmatched: 9. Germline CDR1 and CDR2: KGHSH and LQKENI. This CDR3 spans 18 amino acids. Here the CDR3 DNA reads TGTGCCAGCTCACCAGGCCCGGGTAGCGGGATAGCCAAAAACATTCAGTACTTC. Translating it yields CASSPGPGSGIAKNIQYF.

The rearrangement joins TRBV30 to TRBJ1-3; D ambiguous. This CDR3 contains 13 residues. Germline V gives CDR1 GTSNPN, CDR2 SVGIG (reference sequence). Trimming took 3 bases from V and 2 from J, leaving 8 bases between them. Here the CDR3 DNA reads TGTGCCTGGAGCCCCCCGCCTGGAAACACCATATATTTT. This sequence encodes CAWSPPPGNTIYF.